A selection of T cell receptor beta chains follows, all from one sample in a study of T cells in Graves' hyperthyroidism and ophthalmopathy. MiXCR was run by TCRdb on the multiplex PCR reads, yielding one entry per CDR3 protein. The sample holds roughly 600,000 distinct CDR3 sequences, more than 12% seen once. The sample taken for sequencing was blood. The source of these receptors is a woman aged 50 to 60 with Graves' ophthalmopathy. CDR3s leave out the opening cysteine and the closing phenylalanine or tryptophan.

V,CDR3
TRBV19,ASSSAGNNEQF
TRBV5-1,ASSLPDNYEQY
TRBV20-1,SARAPNGNEQF
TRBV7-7,ASSGPGQLNTGELF
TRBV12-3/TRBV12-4,ASSFPAHGDKNIQY
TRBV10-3,AISEYRDYGYT
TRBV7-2,ASSYTAGENTEAF
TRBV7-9,ASSTLAGLGETQY
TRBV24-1,ATSDSGGSKSDTQY
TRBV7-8,ASSLNFRGSSYNEQF
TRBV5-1,ASSEEQGTQY
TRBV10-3,AISALAGTASSEQY
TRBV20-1,SARGLLVAITTYNEQF
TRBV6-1,ASSEHPWDTQY
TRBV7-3,ASSLTHNEQF
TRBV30,ASTSGRYETQY
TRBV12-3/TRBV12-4,ASSRAGNQPQH
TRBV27,ASSLWVDTGTSGRFGNPYNEQF
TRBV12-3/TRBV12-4,ASSDRAFAQPQH
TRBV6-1,ASRRTGTESYGYT
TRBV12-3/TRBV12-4,ASSLGGPVGYT
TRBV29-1,SAREGTVSGYT
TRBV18,ASSPNGQTGTGELF
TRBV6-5,ASSYYRDNEQF
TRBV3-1,ASSQGALFNQPQH
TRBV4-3,ASSQKPAGGYNEQF
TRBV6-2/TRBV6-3,ASRDSGTSTDTQY
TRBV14,ASSQDRDYGYT
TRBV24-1,ATSDQQGLAGVNEQF
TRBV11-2,ASSVAGPPQWDEQF
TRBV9,ASSVWTSGRGSTDTQY
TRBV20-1,SARDRASGIDTQY
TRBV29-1,SGGTGSYSDTQY
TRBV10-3,AIGEHNEQF
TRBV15,ATSRQASGKFSYNEQF
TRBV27,ASSLLAGTEAF
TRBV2,ASNPGTSLSETQY
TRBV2,ASSEAGTYLNTEAF
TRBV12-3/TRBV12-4,ASSFSWDQNYEQY
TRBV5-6,ASSLRGPGQGTSGANVLT
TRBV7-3,ASSPGTSYEQY
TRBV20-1,SATGGGRTEAF